This TCR beta chain was sequenced during a study of OX40 agonist ivuxolimab in advanced cancers. The CDR3 has 15 residues. Trimming removed 7 bases from V and 7 bases from J; junction bases left unmatched: 12. The V gene's germline CDR1 is SEHNR and CDR2 FQNEAQ (reference sequence). Produced via immunoSEQ multiplex PCR; TCRdb's table is partial and in-frame only. The sample lists about 25,000 clones; roughly four fifths were seen once. This clone was detected a few times. Sample: CD4+ or CD8+ T cells sorted from blood, taken in a trial of the OX40 agonist ivuxolimab. This clonotype was sampled from an adult with an advanced solid tumor such as melanoma, head and neck, liver or kidney cancer. The V gene is TRBV7-9, the J gene TRBJ2-5, with TRBD1 identical over 10 bases. This CDR3 is CASTGEGQGLGTQYF. DNA of the CDR3: TGTGCCAGCACCGGTGAGGGACAGGGGTTAGGGACCCAGTACTTC.